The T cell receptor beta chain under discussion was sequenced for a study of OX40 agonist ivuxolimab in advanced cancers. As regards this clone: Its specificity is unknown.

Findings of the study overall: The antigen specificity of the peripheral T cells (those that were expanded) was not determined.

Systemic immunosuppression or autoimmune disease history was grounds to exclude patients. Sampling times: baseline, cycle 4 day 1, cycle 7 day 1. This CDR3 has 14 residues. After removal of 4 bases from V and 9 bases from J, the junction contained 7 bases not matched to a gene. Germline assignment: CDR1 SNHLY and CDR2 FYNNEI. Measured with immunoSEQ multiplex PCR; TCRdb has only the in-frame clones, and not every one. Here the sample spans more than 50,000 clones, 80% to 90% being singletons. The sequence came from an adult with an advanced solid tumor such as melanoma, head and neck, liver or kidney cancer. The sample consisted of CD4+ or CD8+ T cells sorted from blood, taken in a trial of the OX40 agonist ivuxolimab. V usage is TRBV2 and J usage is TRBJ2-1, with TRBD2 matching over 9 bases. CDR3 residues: CASSGLAEGGEQFF. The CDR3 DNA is TGTGCCAGCAGTGGACTAGCGGAGGGAGGTGAGCAGTTCTTC. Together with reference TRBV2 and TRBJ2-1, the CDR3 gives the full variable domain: EPEVTQTPSHQVTQMGQEVILRCVPISNHLYFYWYRQILGQKVEFLVSFYNNEISEKSEIFDDQFSVERPDGSNFTLKIRSTKLEDSAMYFCASSGLAEGGEQFFGPGTRLTVL.